This T cell receptor beta chain was identified in a study of T cell changes during pregnancy in multiple sclerosis. The assay was immunoSEQ multiplex PCR, and TCRdb's table has in-frame clones only and misses some. The table records 70,000 to 95,000 clones, around 93% of them present only once. The CDR3 runs to 16 residues. V trimming: 4 bases; J trimming: 2 bases; junction bases outside the gene matches: 6. CDR1 is MDHEN and CDR2 is SYDVKM in the germline V gene. This TCR came from a female donor with multiple sclerosis, enrolled in a pregnancy study. V is TRBV28 and J is TRBJ2-1; 9 bases map to TRBD2. Sample: peripheral blood, taken in the third trimester of pregnancy. The CDR3: CASSYLAGAAYNEQFF. The CDR3 nucleotides are TGTGCCAGCAGTTACTTAGCGGGAGCTGCCTACAATGAGCAGTTCTTC. Looking up the rest from reference TRBV28 and TRBJ2-1 gives the full variable domain: DVKVTQSSRYLVKRTGEKVFLECVQDMDHENMFWYRQDPGLGLRLIYFSYDVKMKEKGDIPEGYSVSREKKERFSLILESASTNQTSMYLCASSYLAGAAYNEQFFGPGTRLTVL.